Listed here are 23 T cell receptor beta chains from one sample, sequenced in a study of CXCR3-negative and CXCR3-positive naive CD8 T cells. General study findings and limits: Against CXCR3-negative naive cells, CXCR3-positive naive cells showed more hydrophobic TRB CDR3s.

cDNA libraries for TRB were generated by 5' RACE incorporating UMI labels. TCRdb reanalyzed the 5' RACE reads and collapses them to one entry per CDR3 protein, without DNA. The repertoire table contains roughly 110,000 distinct CDR3 sequences. Their specific antigens are unknown. The material sequenced was naive CXCR3+ CD8+ T cells from blood. Regarding subset: CD45RO-CCR7+CD27+CD95- naive CD8+ T cells expressing CXCR3 (TNR3+). These receptors all stem from a human donor in good health. Some clones in this sample may be carry-over from other donors' samples.

The V call is TRBV29-1, the J call TRBJ1-3. This CDR3 has 14 amino acids. Germline V gene lookup returns CDR1 SQVTM and CDR2 ANQGSEA. The CDR3 here is CSVIPYDSGNTIYF.

This rearrangement joins TRBV7-9 to TRBJ2-7; TCRdb's D call of TRBD1 is untestable without DNA. The CDR3 is 17 residues long. Germline V lookup: CDR1 SEHNR, CDR2 FQNEAQ (reference sequence). The CDR3 spells CASSSTASGTRSYEQYF.

The rearrangement uses TRBV6-5 and TRBJ2-6. The CDR3 extends over 12 amino acids. The V gene's germline CDR1 is MNHEY and CDR2 SVGAGI. The CDR3 sequence: CASSTGANVLTF.

The chain joins TRBV27 to TRBJ2-1; TCRdb gives TRBD1 as the D gene, but with no DNA this cannot be confirmed. Germline CDR1 reads MNHEY; CDR2 reads SMNVEV (reference sequence). This CDR3 is built from 14 residues. CDR3 amino acids: CASSLPAGGDKQFF.

This rearrangement joins TRBV12-3 or TRBV12-4 to TRBJ2-5. CDR3 length: 13 residues. The CDR3 sequence: CASSLSARETQYF.

The chain links TRBV19 to TRBJ2-6; TCRdb gives TRBD1 as the D gene, but with no DNA this cannot be confirmed. The CDR3 consists of 18 residues. Per the germline V gene, CDR1 is LNHDA and CDR2 is SQIVND (reference sequence). CDR3 loop: CASSIAGADLFGANVLTF. Full variable domain (missing parts from reference TRBV19 and TRBJ2-6): DGGITQSPKYLFRKEGQNVTLSCEQNLNHDAMYWYRQDPGQGLRLIYYSQIVNDFQKGDIAEGYSVSREKKESFPLTVTSAQKNPTAFYLCASSIAGADLFGANVLTFGAGSRLTVL.

The genes are TRBV5-1 and TRBJ1-1. CDR1 SGHRS and CDR2 YFSETQ come from the germline V gene. The length of the CDR3 is 13 residues. CDR3 region: CASSLEWSEEAFF.

The V gene is TRBV4-2, the J gene TRBJ2-5; TCRdb returns TRBD2, unconfirmable since there is no DNA. CDR3 length: 14 amino acids. Germline loops: CDR1 LGHNA, CDR2 YNFKEQ. The CDR3 reads CASSRRVGQETQYF.

The V call is TRBV5-1, the J call TRBJ2-1; TCRdb's D gene call, TRBD2, goes unchecked for lack of DNA. This CDR3 is built from 15 residues. Germline lookup yields CDR1 SGHRS and CDR2 YFSETQ. The CDR3: CASGLLAGAYNEQFF.

The chain uses TRBV4-1 and TRBJ2-7; the TCRdb call, TRBD1, lacks DNA for checking. CDR3 size: 17 residues. CDR1 MGHRA and CDR2 YSYEKL come from the germline V gene. This CDR3 is CASSQDLGDRLDYEQYF.

The chain uses TRBV5-1 and TRBJ2-7; the TCRdb D gene call, TRBD1, has no DNA to confirm it. The CDR3 contains 14 residues. Germline CDR1 SGHRS, CDR2 YFSETQ. The CDR3: CASSLRGGVHEQYF.

The chain employs TRBV6-5 and TRBJ2-7; TCRdb names TRBD2, which stays unverified in the absence of DNA. CDR1 and CDR2 from the germline V gene are MNHEY and SVGAGI. The CDR3 runs 14 residues. The CDR3 loop reads CASSQSDGDYEQYF.

This chain joins TRBV18 and TRBJ2-3. The germline V gene encodes CDR1 KGHSH and CDR2 LQKENI. The CDR3 length is 16 residues. The CDR3 region is CASSPPLGVETDTQYF. Drawing the rest from reference TRBV18 and TRBJ2-3, the complete variable domain is NAGVMQNPRHLVRRRGQEARLRCSPMKGHSHVYWYRQLPEEGLKFMVYLQKENIIDESGMPKERFSAEFPKEGPSILRIQQVVRGDSAAYFCASSPPLGVETDTQYFGPGTRLTVL.

V usage is TRBV13 and J usage is TRBJ2-1; the D call from TCRdb, TRBD2, cannot be confirmed without DNA. CDR3 length: 15 residues. CDR1 PRHDT and CDR2 FYEKMQ come from the germline V gene (reference sequence). CDR3 protein: CASSLETAGSTRQFF.

The CDR3 here is CASRATGVNTGELFF. The chain carries TRBV28 and TRBJ2-2; TCRdb's assignment of TRBD1 cannot be checked, as there is no DNA. Germline CDR1 MDHEN, CDR2 SYDVKM. The CDR3 is 15 amino acids.

The V call is TRBV23-1, the J call TRBJ2-3. TRBV23-1 is designated an ORF whose function remains uncertain. The CDR3 contains 14 residues. CDR3 sequence reads: CASIQGTSTDTQYF.

The J gene is TRBJ2-7, the V gene TRBV5-1; TCRdb selects TRBD1, and the lack of DNA leaves this call unchecked. The CDR3 has 15 residues. CDR1 is SGHRS, CDR2 YFSETQ, per germline. This chain's CDR3 is CASSTGQGAGGEQYF. Supplemented by reference TRBV5-1 and TRBJ2-7, the full variable domain reads KAGVTQTPRYLIKTRGQQVTLSCSPISGHRSVSWYQQTPGQGLQFLFEYFSETQRNKGNFPGRFSGRQFSNSRSEMNVSTLELGDSALYLCASSTGQGAGGEQYFGPGTRLTVT.

The chain joins TRBV3-1 to TRBJ2-3. The CDR3 spans 13 residues. Germline CDR1 is LGHDT and CDR2 is YNNKEL (reference sequence). The CDR3 here is CSSSQDATDTQYF.

This chain connects TRBV10-3 to TRBJ2-1; the D call from TCRdb, TRBD2, cannot be confirmed without DNA. Germline V lookup: CDR1 ENHRY, CDR2 SYGVKD. The CDR3 extends over 15 amino acids. The CDR3 protein is CAIISGLAGDNEQFF.

The CDR3 reads CASSFGPTSAGANVLTF. The chain combines TRBV27 with TRBJ2-6. Germline V gene sequence: CDR1 MNHEY, CDR2 SMNVEV (reference sequence). The CDR3 spans 17 residues.

This chain connects TRBV5-1 to TRBJ2-7; the D call of TRBD2 rests on TCRdb alone, since no DNA is present to check it. CDR3 size: 14 residues. Germline V gives CDR1 SGHRS, CDR2 YFSETQ. The CDR3 is CASSFGPETYEQYF.

This chain connects TRBV14 to TRBJ2-7; TCRdb picks TRBD2, but there is no DNA to check that call. Germline CDR1 reads SGHDN; CDR2 reads FVKESK. The CDR3 loop spans 13 amino acids. CDR3 in amino acids: CASSQDGGLEQYF.

The CDR3 here is CASSLWGSHNTEAFF. The chain uses TRBV12-3 or TRBV12-4 and TRBJ1-1; TCRdb outputs TRBD1, but without DNA this stays unchecked. The CDR3 is made up of 15 amino acids.